The 30 T cell receptor beta chains reported below all come from one sample, sequenced in a study of OX40 agonist ivuxolimab in advanced cancers. Sequenced by immunoSEQ multiplex PCR; TCRdb stores in-frame clones only, minus some. This sample has approximately 68,000 clones, with 87% found just once. The material sequenced was CD4+ or CD8+ T cells sorted from blood, taken in a trial of the OX40 agonist ivuxolimab. The receptors were gathered from an adult with an advanced solid tumor such as melanoma, head and neck, liver or kidney cancer.

This clone was recorded a few times. The chain uses TRBV28 and TRBJ1-1; D possibly corresponds to TRBD1 (5 bases). This CDR3 has 17 amino acids. Germline V CDR1 and CDR2: MDHEN, SYDVKM. Trimming removed 9 bases at V and 6 bases at J, with 29 bases between. For the CDR3, the DNA is TGTGCCAGTCCCGGGAGGGGCTGGGGACGGGGAGATTCTGAAGCTTTCTTT. It encodes CASPGRGWGRGDSEAFF.

The gene calls are TRBV10-3 and TRBJ2-3, with 8 bases identical to TRBD2. Germline V CDR1 and CDR2: ENHRY, SYGVKD. The CDR3 totals 17 residues. V was clipped by 5 bases and J by 1 base; unmatched bases: 11. The CDR3: CAISSPGGGAGTDTQYF. In DNA form, the CDR3 reads TGTGCCATCAGTTCACCCGGGGGGGGCGCGGGCACAGATACGCAGTATTTT.

J is TRBJ2-7 and V is TRBV30, with 7 bases that match TRBD1. CDR1 and CDR2 (germline): GTSNPN, SVGIG (reference sequence). V lost 3 bases, J lost 1 base, and 9 bases stayed unmatched. The CDR3 has 15 amino acids. The CDR3 DNA follows: TGTGCCTGGAGCGACGCGGACAGGTCGTCCTACGAGCAGTACTTC. Protein sequence: CAWSDADRSSYEQYF.

The gene calls are TRBV19 and TRBJ2-1; 8 nucleotides line up with TRBD1. The CDR3 has 15 residues. CDR1 is LNHDA and CDR2 is SQIVND in the germline V gene (reference sequence). J gave up 4 bases and V 5 bases, and 7 bases lay outside the gene matches. The CDR3 loop reads CASSGWGQVYNEQFF. The CDR3 DNA sequence: TGTGCCAGTAGTGGCTGGGGACAGGTATACAATGAGCAGTTCTTC.

This clone occurred once. The gene calls are TRBV2 and TRBJ1-2, with 9 bases that match TRBD1. The ends lost 0 bases at V and 5 bases at J; junction bases unmatched: 4. The CDR3 totals 15 residues. CDR1 and CDR2 from the germline V gene are SNHLY and FYNNEI. The CDR3 DNA reads as TGTGCCAGCAGTGAAGCGACAGGGGGGTCATATGGCTACACCTTC. As protein: CASSEATGGSYGYTF.

This clone was observed a handful of times. The chain uses TRBV28 and TRBJ1-5; D not resolved. The germline V gene has CDR1 MDHEN and CDR2 SYDVKM. V dropped 6 bases and J dropped 2 bases, with 14 bases sitting between them. CDR3 length: 15 residues. In nucleotides, the CDR3 is TGTGCCAGCAGGGGAGGAGATGAGGGCAATCAGCCCCAGCATTTT. The encoded protein is CASRGGDEGNQPQHF.

This rearrangement joins TRBV7-6 to TRBJ2-7; D is unclear. The CDR3 has 12 residues. Germline V gene lookup returns CDR1 SGHVS and CDR2 FNYEAQ. The V gene lost 5 bases and the J gene lost 2 bases, with 7 bases spanning the gap. CDR3 residues: CASSDGPYEQYF. The CDR3 DNA reads TGTGCCAGCAGCGACGGCCCCTACGAGCAGTACTTC.

This clone has a handful of counts. V and J are TRBV29-1 and TRBJ1-2; tentative D call: TRBD1 (5 bases). Looked up from germline, CDR1 is SQVTM and CDR2 is ANQGSEA. This CDR3 comprises 12 residues. The V end lost 7 bases, the J end lost 1 base, and 10 bases lay between the germline ends. The CDR3 bases are TGCAGCGCTGTGAGGGGTAACTATGGCTACACCTTC. It codes for CSAVRGNYGYTF.

V and J are TRBV18 and TRBJ1-2; D may be TRBD1 (5 bases). V lost 0 bases and J 0 bases, leaving 8 bases between the germline ends. The CDR3 has 15 amino acids. Germline CDR1 reads KGHSH; CDR2 reads LQKENI. The CDR3 sequence: CASSPPAGTNYGYTF. The CDR3 region has the DNA TGTGCCAGCTCACCACCGGCAGGGACTAACTATGGCTACACCTTC.

V usage is TRBV28 and J usage is TRBJ2-5; possible D gene TRBD1, 5 bases. V shed 5 bases and J shed 0 bases, with 10 bases lying between them. Per germline, CDR1 MDHEN and CDR2 SYDVKM. The CDR3 totals 14 residues. CDR3 nucleotide sequence: TGTGCCAGCAGTCCTCGACAGTACCAAGAGACCCAGTACTTC. Encoded protein: CASSPRQYQETQYF. The full variable domain, completed using reference TRBV28 and TRBJ2-5, is DVKVTQSSRYLVKRTGEKVFLECVQDMDHENMFWYRQDPGLGLRLIYFSYDVKMKEKGDIPEGYSVSREKKERFSLILESASTNQTSMYLCASSPRQYQETQYFGPGTRLLVL.

The chain uses TRBV19 and TRBJ2-7, with TRBD1 matching over 10 bases. Germline V gives CDR1 LNHDA, CDR2 SQIVND (reference sequence). V shed 4 bases, J shed 3 bases, and the junction held 9 bases outside the gene matches. This CDR3 has 16 residues. CDR3 sequence: CASSTRQGANRYEQYF. The CDR3 nucleotides read TGTGCCAGTAGTACCCGACAGGGGGCTAACCGCTACGAGCAGTACTTC.

The genes are TRBV28 and TRBJ1-1, with 8 bases lining up with TRBD1. This CDR3 is 15 amino acids long. The V and J ends lost 6 bases and 9 bases, in that order; junction bases with no gene match: 15. Germline V CDR1 and CDR2: MDHEN, SYDVKM. CDR3 nucleotide sequence: TGTGCCAGCAGGCCCAGACAGGGGATAATCTTAAAAGCTTTCTTT. Translation gives CASRPRQGIILKAFF.

The chain joins TRBV6-1 to TRBJ2-7, with TRBD2 matching 13 bases. The CDR3 sequence is 23 residues long. CDR1 is MNHNS and CDR2 is SASEGT in the germline V gene. V was clipped by 2 bases and J by 3 bases; unmatched bases: 25. The CDR3 DNA is TGTGCCAGCAGTGAAAGGCCCACTAGCGGGAGGGCCTTTCTAGGTGGTGCTTTCTACGAGCAGTACTTC. Translation: CASSERPTSGRAFLGGAFYEQYF.

The J gene is TRBJ2-5, the V gene TRBV28; 8 nucleotides line up with TRBD1. The J call is in doubt because the DNA end fits TRBJ2-7 better. Germline-derived CDR1 and CDR2 are MDHEN and SYDVKM. The CDR3 runs to 14 residues. This CDR3 reads CASQGASRNYEQYF. The CDR3 DNA is TGTGCCAGCCAGGGGGCTAGCAGAAACTACGAGCAGTACTTC.

This clone was picked up a small number of times. V gene TRBV15 combines with J gene TRBJ2-4; 7 nucleotides line up with TRBD2. After removal of 0 bases from V and 5 bases from J, the junction contained 10 bases not matched to a gene. The length of the CDR3 is 17 residues. Germline lookup yields CDR1 LNHNV and CDR2 YYDKDF (reference sequence). CDR3 sequence: CATSRDSRRGVQNIQYF. The CDR3 coding sequence is TGTGCCACCAGCAGAGATAGTCGACGGGGGGTCCAAAACATTCAGTACTTC.

CDR3 nucleotide sequence: TGTGCCAGCAGCTCCGGACTAGCGGGGGTTTCAAACACCGGGGAGCTGTTTTTT. This gives the protein CASSSGLAGVSNTGELFF. The gene calls are TRBV7-3 and TRBJ2-2; 13 positions match TRBD2. Looked up from germline, CDR1 is SGHTA and CDR2 is FQGTGA. The CDR3 is made up of 18 amino acids. V lost 4 bases to trimming and J lost 2 bases; unmatched junction nucleotides: 7.

The chain uses TRBV7-2 and TRBJ2-7; TRBD1 agrees at 7 bases. Germline trimming cut 4 bases from V and 6 bases from J; bases unmatched to any gene: 9. The CDR3 covers 14 residues. The germline CDR1 and CDR2 sequences are SGHTA and FQGNSA. The CDR3 DNA follows: TGTGCCAGCAGCTCTCGACAGGGAGTAGGCGAGCAGTACTTC. Its translation is CASSSRQGVGEQYF.

This clone was detected once. The rearrangement joins TRBV14 to TRBJ2-7; maybe TRBD1 (6 bases). CDR3 length equals 14 residues. Trimming left V 5 bases short and J 0 bases short, with 11 bases between. Germline CDR1 SGHDN, CDR2 FVKESK. The CDR3 reads CASSVGASSYEQYF. The CDR3 DNA reads as TGTGCCAGCAGCGTGGGGGCGAGCTCCTACGAGCAGTACTTC.

This clone has a single count. V and J are TRBV14 and TRBJ1-2; 8 bases are shared with TRBD1. Looked up from germline, CDR1 is SGHDN and CDR2 is FVKESK. The V segment lost 4 bases and the J segment 1 base; nucleotides outside the gene matches: 5. The CDR3 runs 15 residues. CDR3 nucleotides: TGTGCCAGCAGCCGAGCAGGGGGCGTTAACTATGGCTACACCTTC. The encoded protein is CASSRAGGVNYGYTF.

The rearrangement links TRBV6-1 to TRBJ2-1; D remains ambiguous. V was shortened by 1 base and J by 6 bases, with 16 bases between the two germline ends. The CDR3 length is 16 residues. The germline CDR1 and CDR2 sequences are MNHNS and SASEGT. CDR3 residues: CASSEGPASSFNEQFF. For the CDR3, the DNA is TGTGCCAGCAGTGAAGGTCCGGCCAGTAGTTTCAATGAGCAGTTCTTC.

The chain recombines TRBV4-2 with TRBJ1-2; TRBD1 is a possible D gene (6 bases). The CDR3 runs to 14 residues. The V and J ends lost 1 base and 5 bases respectively, with 11 bases between them. The germline CDR1 and CDR2 sequences are LGHNA and YNFKEQ. CDR3 in amino acids: CASSQVWDKYGYTF. The CDR3 region has the DNA TGTGCCAGCAGCCAAGTGTGGGACAAGTATGGCTACACCTTC.

This clone was observed a few times. The chain couples TRBV6-5 to TRBJ2-7, with 7 positions matching TRBD2. The CDR3 is 14 residues long. After removal of 5 bases from V and 5 bases from J, the junction contained 9 bases not matched to a gene. Germline V lookup: CDR1 MNHEY, CDR2 SVGAGI. This chain's CDR3 is CASSHRTGRNEQYF. The CDR3 nucleotides read TGTGCCAGCAGTCATAGGACCGGGAGGAACGAGCAGTACTTC.

CDR3 protein: CASSSGETQYF. The CDR3 nucleotides read TGTGCCAGCAGCTCCGGGGAGACCCAGTACTTC. The gene calls are TRBV5-4 and TRBJ2-5; D ambiguous. This CDR3 is built from 11 residues. Trimming pared 3 bases from V and 5 bases from J, leaving 5 bases between. Per germline, CDR1 SGHNT and CDR2 YYREEE (reference sequence).

This chain connects TRBV19 to TRBJ2-7; 12 bases match TRBD1. After removal of 9 bases from V and 9 bases from J, the junction contained 9 bases not matched to a gene. The CDR3 spans 13 residues. Germline values: CDR1 LNHDA, CDR2 SQIVND (reference sequence). The CDR3 spells CASGPGQGAVQYF. In DNA, the CDR3 is TGTGCCAGCGGACCGGGACAGGGGGCAGTGCAGTACTTC.

Here the CDR3 reads CASSSQQGYEQYF. The CDR3 DNA follows: TGTGCCAGCAGTTCCCAACAGGGTTACGAGCAGTACTTC. The V and J genes are TRBV28 and TRBJ2-7, with D perhaps TRBD1 (6 bases). CDR1 is MDHEN, CDR2 SYDVKM, per germline. The germline V and J ends were trimmed by 4 bases and 4 bases, with 11 bases remaining between them. This CDR3 contains 13 residues.

The chain uses TRBV6-5 and TRBJ1-5; unclear D gene. This CDR3 has 14 amino acids. The V and J ends lost 0 bases and 6 bases respectively, with 9 bases between them. The germline V gene has CDR1 MNHEY and CDR2 SVGAGI. CDR3 DNA sequence: TGTGCCAGCAGTTACTCTGGGGTCGGTCAGCCCCAGCATTTT. It translates to CASSYSGVGQPQHF.

CDR3 DNA sequence: TGTGCCAGCAGCTTAGGCACAGGGATGAAAGAGACCCAGTACTTC. It is translated as CASSLGTGMKETQYF. The chain carries TRBV7-9 and TRBJ2-5, with D maybe TRBD1 (6 bases). V was shortened by 1 base and J by 3 bases, with 12 bases between the two germline ends. Germline V gene lookup returns CDR1 SEHNR and CDR2 FQNEAQ (reference sequence). The CDR3 runs 15 residues.

This rearrangement joins TRBV11-3 to TRBJ1-1; 9 bases are shared with TRBD1. There are 16 residues in the CDR3. The J segment lost 1 base and the V segment lost 6 bases, leaving 9 bases of the junction unmatched. From germline, CDR1 is SGHNT and CDR2 YENEEA. This CDR3 is CASSPGTGQGNTEAFF. CDR3 DNA sequence: TGTGCCAGCAGTCCCGGCACGGGACAGGGGAACACTGAAGCTTTCTTT.

This chain joins TRBV19 and TRBJ2-7, with a possible D match to TRBD2 (5 bases). The CDR3 runs to 15 residues. The germline V and J ends were trimmed by 5 bases and 0 bases, with 14 bases remaining between them. Looked up from germline, CDR1 is LNHDA and CDR2 is SQIVND (reference sequence). Here the CDR3 reads CASSLDLRSSYEQYF. The CDR3 DNA reads as TGTGCCAGTAGTTTGGACTTACGAAGCTCCTACGAGCAGTACTTC.

The genes are TRBV9 and TRBJ2-1, with 16 bases lining up with TRBD2. The CDR3 is 16 amino acids. J lost 9 bases, V lost 2 bases, and 5 bases had no gene match. Germline-derived CDR1 and CDR2 are SGDLS and YYNGEE. CDR3 protein: CASSVPGLAGGGEQFF. The CDR3 DNA follows: TGTGCCAGCAGCGTCCCGGGACTAGCGGGAGGGGGTGAGCAGTTCTTC.